This is a list of T cell receptor beta chains from one sample in a study of T-cell reconstitution after alpha-beta-depleted transplantation in children. MiXCR was run by TCRdb on the PCR reads, yielding one entry per CDR3 protein. The table lists about 580,000 distinct CDR3 sequences, 25% to 30% of them singletons. Sequenced here: PBMCs, sampled before TCRalphabeta/CD19-depleted stem cell transplant. All receptors come from a boy younger than two with Wiskott-Aldrich syndrome, due to receive a stem cell transplant. Each CDR3 is given with its conserved first and last residue. A D gene is named only where the DNA matches it firmly. Size is stated for part of the rows, as once, few or many counts, or as a class when the clone is expanded.

d_gene,v_gene,abundance,j_gene,CDR3nt,CDR3aa
TRBD2,TRBV30,once,TRBJ2-1,TGTGCCTGGAGTAGGACTAGCAATGAGCAGTTCTTC,CAWSRTSNEQFF
TRBD2,TRBV20-1,-,TRBJ2-1,TGCAGTGCTAGAGAACTGGGGCGGGAGTACTACAATGAGCAGTTCTTC,CSARELGREYYNEQFF
TRBD2,TRBV27,few,TRBJ2-2,TGTGCCAGCAGAGCGGGGGACACCGGGGAGCTGTTTTTT,CASRAGDTGELFF
-,TRBV6-5,once,TRBJ1-5,TGTGCCAGCAGTTACGACAGGAACAATCAGCCCCAGCATTTT,CASSYDRNNQPQHF
-,TRBV7-9,many,TRBJ2-1,TGTGCCAGCAGCTTAGAGGGGGACTACAATGAGCAGTTCTTC,CASSLEGDYNEQFF
TRBD2,TRBV24-1,-,TRBJ2-2,TGTGCCACCAGGACTAGCGGGAACACCGGGGAGCTGTTTTTT,CATRTSGNTGELFF
-,TRBV10-2,-,TRBJ2-7,TGCGCCAGCAGTAACCGGGACATCACCTACGAGCAGTACTTC,CASSNRDITYEQYF
-,TRBV12-2,-,TRBJ2-2,TGTGCAAGTCGCTTAAGTTCAGGGGCGAACACCGGGGAGCTGTTTTTT,CASRLSSGANTGELFF
-,TRBV5-1,-,TRBJ2-2,TGCGCCAGCAGCCCGCTGAGACAAACCGGGGAGCTGTTTTTT,CASSPLRQTGELFF
-,TRBV7-2,-,TRBJ2-3,TGTGCCAGCAGCTTACGCGGCAAGCAGCGCCCGGGGAATACGCAGTATTTT,CASSLRGKQRPGNTQYF
TRBD1,TRBV10-3,few,TRBJ1-2,TGTGCCATCAGAAGACAGGGGGCAGCTAACTATGGCTACACCTTC,CAIRRQGAANYGYTF
-,TRBV19,-,TRBJ2-1,TGTGCCAGTACTTGGTATCATGGCTCCTACAATGAGCAGTTCTTC,CASTWYHGSYNEQFF
-,TRBV2,few,TRBJ2-1,TGTGCCAGCAGTTCTACCCACGGGCAGCCTAGAAACAATGAGCAGTTCTTC,CASSSTHGQPRNNEQFF
TRBD2,TRBV28,few,TRBJ2-7,TGTGCCAGCAGTACGTCCTCAGCGGGAGGGCCTCACGAGCAGTACTTC,CASSTSSAGGPHEQYF
-,TRBV20-1,-,TRBJ1-5,TGCAGTGCTAGTATCCAAGGGAATAGCAATCAGCCCCAGCATTTT,CSASIQGNSNQPQHF
-,TRBV10-2,-,TRBJ2-1,TGCGCCACCAAACTCTCACCGGACTACAATGAGCAGTTCTTC,CATKLSPDYNEQFF
-,TRBV20-1,-,TRBJ1-2,TGCAGTGCTAGTGAGGGGGTGGCAGGGTCGCGTGGCTACACCTTC,CSASEGVAGSRGYTF
-,TRBV10-3,-,TRBJ2-1,TGTGCCATCCAGGTGGGAAGGGACACAAACAATGAGCAGTTCTTC,CAIQVGRDTNNEQFF
-,TRBV4-1,-,TRBJ2-7,TGCGCCAGCAGCCAAGCTAGACTAACGAGCCCCTACGAGCAGTACTTC,CASSQARLTSPYEQYF
TRBD2,TRBV10-3,-,TRBJ2-1,TGTGCCATCAGTGAGCCGGGGGGGGCGGATGAGCAGTTCTTC,CAISEPGGADEQFF
-,TRBV28,-,TRBJ2-5,TGTGCCAGCAGTCCACAACCTAGTACCCAGTACTTC,CASSPQPSTQYF
TRBD1,TRBV20-1,-,TRBJ1-2,TGCAGTGCTGGTACAGGGGGCGCCGTCTATGGCTACACCTTC,CSAGTGGAVYGYTF
-,TRBV12-3/TRBV12-4,few,TRBJ2-3,TGTGCCAGCAGTCCCGAACTAGGGTCAGATACGCAGTATTTT,CASSPELGSDTQYF